What follows are 18 T cell receptor beta chains derived from one specimen sequenced in a study of T cells in Graves' hyperthyroidism and ophthalmopathy. It was RNA transcripts that yielded the amplified TCR beta CDR3 regions. Researchers ran a first-round RT-PCR on the TCR CDR3 using the HTBI primer set. TCRdb recomputed calls from the multiplex PCR reads with MiXCR, one row per CDR3 protein. The profile shows hundreds of thousands of distinct CDR3 sequences, 38% of them singletons. The specimen sequenced was blood. The receptors were gathered from a man younger than 35 with Graves' hyperthyroidism.

This clonotype was counted many times. V and J are TRBV19 and TRBJ1-4; TRBD1 matches 9 bases. V was pared by 8 bases and J by 6 bases, with 4 bases of the junction left unmatched. The CDR3 totals 13 residues. The germline V gene has CDR1 LNHDA and CDR2 SQIVND (reference sequence). The DNA of the CDR3 is TGTGCCAGTCAGGACAGGGGCGATGAAAAACTGTTTTTT. This codes for CASQDRGDEKLFF.

This clonotype was seen a few times. V is TRBV7-3 and J is TRBJ1-2, with D maybe TRBD1 (5 bases). The CDR3 runs 13 residues. Trimming stripped 5 bases from V and 8 bases from J, with 15 bases between. Germline CDR1 is SGHTA and CDR2 is FQGTGA. As DNA, the CDR3 is TGTGCCAGCAGCGGCTCGGACATGTCCGGCTACACCTTC. Residues: CASSGSDMSGYTF.

The rearrangement joins TRBV6-1 to TRBJ1-1; D is unresolved. This CDR3 comprises 16 residues. The germline V gene encodes CDR1 MNHNS and CDR2 SASEGT. V was cut by 5 bases and J by 1 base, with 17 bases left in between. This chain's CDR3 is CASSYSNRLGNTEAFF. The CDR3 DNA reads TGTGCCAGCAGTTACTCGAACCGGCTAGGGAACACTGAAGCTTTCTTT.

This clonotype was seen a few times. This chain links TRBV2 with TRBJ1-2; TRBD1 aligns across 7 bases. Looked up from germline, CDR1 is SNHLY and CDR2 is FYNNEI. Unmatched junction bases numbered 13, after V lost 5 bases and J lost 1 base. This CDR3 spans 17 amino acids. The CDR3 DNA is TGTGCCAGCAGTTTAGCCCCGGGACAGCACCTTAACTATGGCTACACCTTC. It codes for CASSLAPGQHLNYGYTF.

This clonotype was recorded only once. One base separates it from a far larger clone, so it is likely a read error. CDR3 nucleotides: TGTGCCACCAGCAGAGATTTCGGCGAGACCCAGTGCTTC. Translating gives CATSRDFGETQCF. The genes are TRBV15 and TRBJ2-5; D uncertain. This CDR3 spans 13 amino acids. The germline gives CDR1 LNHNV, CDR2 YYDKDF (reference sequence).

The V gene is TRBV2, the J gene TRBJ1-5, with 7 bases matching TRBD1. The CDR3 has 15 residues. Trimming took 3 bases from V and 2 from J; bases not matched to a gene: 4. CDR1 SNHLY and CDR2 FYNNEI come from the germline V gene. CDR3 DNA sequence: TGTGCCAGCAGTGAGACAGGGTCCCGCAATCAGCCCCAGCATTTT. Protein product: CASSETGSRNQPQHF.

This clonotype was counted between two and nine times. J is TRBJ1-1 and V is TRBV5-1, with D unresolved. Trimming took 0 bases from V and 11 from J, leaving 17 bases between them. The CDR3 is 14 amino acids. Germline values: CDR1 SGHRS, CDR2 YFSETQ. The CDR3 DNA sequence: TGCGCCAGCAGCTTGGATTTGTCGGCCTGGGATGCTTTCTTT. This encodes CASSLDLSAWDAFF.

V usage is TRBV10-3 and J usage is TRBJ1-1, with D hard to call. Per germline, CDR1 ENHRY and CDR2 SYGVKD. V was pared by 1 base and J by 4 bases, with 16 bases between. CDR3 length: 16 residues. In DNA form, the CDR3 reads TGTGCCATCAGTGAGTGGCCAGTTTCCCTCGGCACTGAAGCTTTCTTT. This translates into CAISEWPVSLGTEAFF.

Only a few counts were recorded for this clonotype. CDR3 residues: CSARDMSENTGELFF. The CDR3 nucleotides are TGCAGTGCTAGAGATATGAGCGAGAACACCGGGGAGCTGTTTTTT. The chain has TRBV20-1 and TRBJ2-2; D gene unclear. Germline CDR1 and CDR2: DFQATT and SNEGSKA (reference sequence). There are 15 residues in the CDR3. V dropped 0 bases and J dropped 1 base, with 9 bases sitting between them.

The V and J genes are TRBV5-1 and TRBJ1-4; 9 nucleotides align to TRBD1. The CDR3 contains 16 residues. With 1 base clipped from V and 7 bases from J, the junction kept 8 bases outside the gene matches. Germline V gene lookup returns CDR1 SGHRS and CDR2 YFSETQ. The CDR3 protein is CASSLLPGTGREKLFF. CDR3 sequence (DNA): TGCGCCAGCAGCTTGTTACCTGGGACAGGGCGTGAAAAACTGTTTTTT.

The chain recombines TRBV29-1 with TRBJ2-2, with unresolved D. The CDR3 runs to 12 residues. Looked up from germline, CDR1 is SQVTM and CDR2 is ANQGSEA. CDR3 nucleotide sequence: TGCACCTTCCACGCGAACACCGGGGAGCTGTTTTTT. The encoded protein is CTFHANTGELFF.

In this sample, this clonotype turned up once. With a much larger clone just one base away, this may be a read error. This rearrangement joins TRBV29-1 to TRBJ1-5; 11 bases align to TRBD1. V shed 7 bases, J shed 4 bases, and the junction held 3 bases outside the gene matches. Germline CDR1 and CDR2: SQVTM and ANQGSEA. The CDR3 loop spans 13 amino acids. CDR3 amino acids: CSAGQGVNQPQHF. DNA of the CDR3: TGCAGCGCGGGACAGGGGGTTAATCAGCCCCAGCATTTT. Variable domain in full (rest from reference TRBV29-1 and TRBJ1-5): SAVISQKPSRDICQRGTSLTIQCQVDSQVTMMFWYRQQPGQSLTLIATANQGSEATYESGFVIDKFPISRPNLTFSTLTVSNMSPEDSSIYLCSAGQGVNQPQHFGDGTRLSIL.

The V call is TRBV7-3, the J call TRBJ2-6; 9 bases match TRBD1. V lost 5 bases and J lost 0; bases outside the gene matches: 8. The CDR3 consists of 18 residues. CDR1 is SGHTA, CDR2 FQGTGA, per germline. Here the CDR3 DNA reads TGTGCCAGCAGCACCCACAGGGGGCGAAGCTCTGGGGCCAACGTCCTGACTTTC. Its translation: CASSTHRGRSSGANVLTF.

This clonotype has a count of ten or more. The V gene is TRBV9, the J gene TRBJ2-6; D possibly corresponds to TRBD2 (5 bases). Germline assignment: CDR1 SGDLS and CDR2 YYNGEE. This CDR3 spans 15 amino acids. Trimming stripped 4 bases from V and 2 bases from J, with 10 bases between. CDR3 in amino acids: CASSRDGAGANVLTF. In nucleotides, the CDR3 is TGTGCCAGCAGCCGAGACGGGGCTGGGGCCAACGTCCTGACTTTC.

This clonotype was picked up a small number of times. The chain has TRBV7-3 and TRBJ2-7, with 9 bases that match TRBD2. V dropped 2 bases and J dropped 2; count of bases not matched to a gene: 7. CDR1 is SGHTA and CDR2 is FQGTGA in the germline V gene. CDR3 length: 16 amino acids. The chain's CDR3 is CASSLQREERTYEQYF. In DNA form, the CDR3 reads TGTGCCAGCAGCTTACAGCGGGAGGAACGTACCTACGAGCAGTACTTC. The full variable domain, completed using reference TRBV7-3 and TRBJ2-7, is GAGVSQTPSNKVTEKGKYVELRCDPISGHTALYWYRQSLGQGPEFLIYFQGTGAADDSGLPNDRFFAVRPEGSVSTLKIQRTERGDSAVYLCASSLQREERTYEQYFGPGTRLTVT.

The chain couples TRBV25-1 to TRBJ1-1; possible D gene TRBD1, 6 bases. Trimming took 8 bases from V and 3 from J, leaving 10 bases between them. This CDR3 comprises 12 residues. Per the germline V gene, CDR1 is MGHDK and CDR2 is SYGVNS. The CDR3 bases are TGTGCCAGCGTTGCAGGGGACACTGAAGCTTTCTTT. Translating it yields CASVAGDTEAFF.

The genes are TRBV5-1 and TRBJ2-5; D remains unclear. This CDR3 contains 13 residues. V gave up 5 bases and J gave up 2 bases, with 10 bases separating them. The germline V gene encodes CDR1 SGHRS and CDR2 YFSETQ. The CDR3 bases are TGCGCCAGCAGTTGGGATCAGCAAGAGACCCAGTACTTC. The encoded protein is CASSWDQQETQYF.

The chain links TRBV5-6 to TRBJ1-2; tentative D call: TRBD1 (6 bases). Trimming shortened V by 3 bases and J by 6 bases, and 18 bases separated the two germline ends. The CDR3 is 15 amino acids. The germline V gene encodes CDR1 SGHDT and CDR2 YYEEEE. CDR3 bases: TGTGCCAGCAGCTCTTCCAGGGGCCGCATTGATGGCTACACCTTC. This gives the protein CASSSSRGRIDGYTF.